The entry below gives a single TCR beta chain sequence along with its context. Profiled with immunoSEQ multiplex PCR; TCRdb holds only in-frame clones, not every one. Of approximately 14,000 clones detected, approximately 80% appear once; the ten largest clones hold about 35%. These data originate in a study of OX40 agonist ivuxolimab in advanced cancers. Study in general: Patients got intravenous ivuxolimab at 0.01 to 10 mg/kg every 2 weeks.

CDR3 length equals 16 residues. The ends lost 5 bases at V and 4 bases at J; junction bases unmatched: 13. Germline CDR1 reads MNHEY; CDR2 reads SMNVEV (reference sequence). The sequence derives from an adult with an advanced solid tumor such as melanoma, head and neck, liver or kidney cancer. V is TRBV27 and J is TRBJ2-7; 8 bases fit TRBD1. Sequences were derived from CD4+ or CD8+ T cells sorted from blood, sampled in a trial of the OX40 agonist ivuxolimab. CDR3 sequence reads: CASSPINQGARYEQYF. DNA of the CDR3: TGTGCCAGCAGTCCTATCAACCAGGGGGCGAGGTACGAGCAGTACTTC.